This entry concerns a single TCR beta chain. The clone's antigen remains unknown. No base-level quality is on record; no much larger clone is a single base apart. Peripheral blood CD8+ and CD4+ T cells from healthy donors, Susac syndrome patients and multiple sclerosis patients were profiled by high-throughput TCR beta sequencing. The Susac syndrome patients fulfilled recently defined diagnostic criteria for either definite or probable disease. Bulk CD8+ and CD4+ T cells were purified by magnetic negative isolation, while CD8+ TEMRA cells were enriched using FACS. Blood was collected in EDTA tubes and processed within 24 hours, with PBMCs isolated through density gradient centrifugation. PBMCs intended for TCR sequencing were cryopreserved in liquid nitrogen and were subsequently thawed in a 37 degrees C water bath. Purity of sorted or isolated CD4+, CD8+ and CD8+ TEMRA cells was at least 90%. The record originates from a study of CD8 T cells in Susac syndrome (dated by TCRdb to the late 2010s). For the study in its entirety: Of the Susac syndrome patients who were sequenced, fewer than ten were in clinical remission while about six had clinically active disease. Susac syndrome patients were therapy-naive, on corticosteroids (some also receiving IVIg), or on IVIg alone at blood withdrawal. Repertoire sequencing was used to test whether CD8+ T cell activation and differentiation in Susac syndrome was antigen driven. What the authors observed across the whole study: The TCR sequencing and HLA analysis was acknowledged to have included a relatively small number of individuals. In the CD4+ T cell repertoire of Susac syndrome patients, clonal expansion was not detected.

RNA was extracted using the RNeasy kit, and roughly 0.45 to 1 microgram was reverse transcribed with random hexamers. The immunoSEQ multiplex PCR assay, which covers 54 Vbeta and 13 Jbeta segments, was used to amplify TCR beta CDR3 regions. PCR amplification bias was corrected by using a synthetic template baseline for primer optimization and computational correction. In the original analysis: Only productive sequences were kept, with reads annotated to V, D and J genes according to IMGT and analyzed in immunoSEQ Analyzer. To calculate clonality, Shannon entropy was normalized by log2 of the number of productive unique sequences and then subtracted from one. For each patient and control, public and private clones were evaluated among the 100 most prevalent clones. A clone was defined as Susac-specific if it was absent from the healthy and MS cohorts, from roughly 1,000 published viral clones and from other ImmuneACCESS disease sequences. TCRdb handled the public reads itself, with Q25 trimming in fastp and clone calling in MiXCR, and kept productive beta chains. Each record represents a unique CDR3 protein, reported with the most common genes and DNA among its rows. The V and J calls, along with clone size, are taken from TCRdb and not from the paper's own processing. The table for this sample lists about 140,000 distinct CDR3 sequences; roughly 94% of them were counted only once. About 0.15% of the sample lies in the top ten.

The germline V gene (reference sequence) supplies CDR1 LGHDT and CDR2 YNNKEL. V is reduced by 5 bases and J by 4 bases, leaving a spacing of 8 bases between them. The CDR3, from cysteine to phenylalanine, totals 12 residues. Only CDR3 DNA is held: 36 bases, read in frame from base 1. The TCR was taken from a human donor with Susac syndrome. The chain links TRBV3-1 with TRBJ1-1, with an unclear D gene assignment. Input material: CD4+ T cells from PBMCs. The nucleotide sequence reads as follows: TGTGCCAGCAGCTCGGAAGGCACTGAAGCTTTCTTT. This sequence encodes CASSSEGTEAFF.